The following is a T cell receptor (beta chain) sequence with its context. This entry comes from a study of cytomegalovirus exposure and HLA in healthy donors. From germline, CDR1 is SGHNT and CDR2 YYREEE (reference sequence). The CDR3 has 16 residues. V shed 3 bases and J shed 4 bases, with 17 bases lying between them. Profiling relied on immunoSEQ multiplex PCR, and the TCRdb table lists in-frame clones only, not all of them. This repertoire shows 55,000 to 80,000 clones, about 94% found once; its top ten account for 1.2% to 1.5%. The clonotype was recovered from a man aged 18-30 years in good health and CMV-seropositive. The J gene is TRBJ1-3, the V gene TRBV5-4, with D possibly TRBD1 on 6 matching bases. The source material was PBMCs. In DNA form, the CDR3 reads TGTGCCAGCAGCTGGGGACACTCCACGGGCGGAAACACCATATATTTT. Its translation is CASSWGHSTGGNTIYF.